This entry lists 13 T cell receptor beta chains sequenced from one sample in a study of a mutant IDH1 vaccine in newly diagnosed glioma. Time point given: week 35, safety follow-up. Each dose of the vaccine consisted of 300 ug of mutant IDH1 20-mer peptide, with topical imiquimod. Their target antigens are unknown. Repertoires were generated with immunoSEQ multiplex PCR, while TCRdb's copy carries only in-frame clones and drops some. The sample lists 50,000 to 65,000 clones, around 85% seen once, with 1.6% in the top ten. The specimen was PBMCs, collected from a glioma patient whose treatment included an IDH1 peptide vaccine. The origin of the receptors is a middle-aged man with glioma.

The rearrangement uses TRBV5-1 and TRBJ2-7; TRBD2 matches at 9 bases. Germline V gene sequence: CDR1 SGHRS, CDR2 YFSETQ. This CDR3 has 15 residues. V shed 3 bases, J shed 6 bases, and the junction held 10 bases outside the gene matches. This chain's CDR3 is CASSWTSATRSEQYF. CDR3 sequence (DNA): TGCGCCAGCAGCTGGACTAGCGCAACCCGAAGCGAGCAGTACTTC.

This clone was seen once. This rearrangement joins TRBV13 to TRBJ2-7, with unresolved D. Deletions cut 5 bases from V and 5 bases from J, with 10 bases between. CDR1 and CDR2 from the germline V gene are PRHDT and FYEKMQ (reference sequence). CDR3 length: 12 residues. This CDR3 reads CASSHLRNEQYF. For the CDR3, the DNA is TGTGCCAGCAGCCACCTGAGAAACGAGCAGTACTTC.

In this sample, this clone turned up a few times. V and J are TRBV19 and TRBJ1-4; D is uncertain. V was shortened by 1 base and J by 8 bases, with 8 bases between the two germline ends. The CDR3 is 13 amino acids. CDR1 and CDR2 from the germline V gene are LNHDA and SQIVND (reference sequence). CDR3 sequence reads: CASSIGRTEKLFF. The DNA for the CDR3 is TGTGCCAGTAGTATAGGGAGAACAGAAAAACTGTTTTTT.

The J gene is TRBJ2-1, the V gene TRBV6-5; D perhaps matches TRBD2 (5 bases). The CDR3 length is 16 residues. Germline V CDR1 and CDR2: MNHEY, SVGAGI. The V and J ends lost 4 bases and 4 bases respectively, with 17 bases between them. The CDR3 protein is CASSSASGSMYNEQFF. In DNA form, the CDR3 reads TGTGCCAGCAGTTCGGCAAGCGGTAGTATGTACAATGAGCAGTTCTTC.

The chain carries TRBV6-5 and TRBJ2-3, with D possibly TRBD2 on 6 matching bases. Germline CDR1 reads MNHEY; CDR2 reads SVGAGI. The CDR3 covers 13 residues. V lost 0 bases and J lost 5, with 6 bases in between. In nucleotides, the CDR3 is TGTGCCAGCAGTTACTCGGGGGGAGATACGCAGTATTTT. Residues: CASSYSGGDTQYF.

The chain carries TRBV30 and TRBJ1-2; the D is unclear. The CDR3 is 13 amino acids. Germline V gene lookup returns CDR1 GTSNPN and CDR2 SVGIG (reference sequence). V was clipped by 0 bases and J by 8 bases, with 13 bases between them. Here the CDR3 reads CAWSVVALRGYTF. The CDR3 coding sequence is TGTGCCTGGAGTGTAGTGGCACTTCGAGGCTACACCTTC.

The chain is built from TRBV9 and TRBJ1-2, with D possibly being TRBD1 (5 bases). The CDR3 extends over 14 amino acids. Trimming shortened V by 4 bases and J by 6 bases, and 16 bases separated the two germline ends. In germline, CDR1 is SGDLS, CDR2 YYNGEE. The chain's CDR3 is CASSTGGVWDGYTF. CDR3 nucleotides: TGTGCCAGCAGCACTGGGGGGGTTTGGGATGGCTACACCTTC.

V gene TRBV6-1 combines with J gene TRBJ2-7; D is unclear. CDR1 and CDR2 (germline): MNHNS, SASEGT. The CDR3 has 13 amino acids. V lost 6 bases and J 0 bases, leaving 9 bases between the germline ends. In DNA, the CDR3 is TGTGCCAGCAGCCTACACAACTCCTACGAGCAGTACTTC. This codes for CASSLHNSYEQYF.

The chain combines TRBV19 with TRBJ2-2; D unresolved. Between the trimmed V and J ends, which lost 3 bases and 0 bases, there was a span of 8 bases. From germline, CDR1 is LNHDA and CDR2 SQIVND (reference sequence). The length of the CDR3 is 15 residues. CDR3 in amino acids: CASSIIGSNTGELFF. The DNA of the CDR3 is TGTGCCAGTAGTATCATTGGCTCGAACACCGGGGAGCTGTTTTTT.

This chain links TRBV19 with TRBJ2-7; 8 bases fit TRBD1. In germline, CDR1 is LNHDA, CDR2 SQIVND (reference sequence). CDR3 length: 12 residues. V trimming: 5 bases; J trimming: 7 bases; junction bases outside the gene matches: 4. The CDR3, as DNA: TGTGCCAGTAGTTGGACAGGGAGGGAGCAGTACTTC. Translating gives CASSWTGREQYF. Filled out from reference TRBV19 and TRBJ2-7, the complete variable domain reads DGGITQSPKYLFRKEGQNVTLSCEQNLNHDAMYWYRQDPGQGLRLIYYSQIVNDFQKGDIAEGYSVSREKKESFPLTVTSAQKNPTAFYLCASSWTGREQYFGPGTRLTVT.

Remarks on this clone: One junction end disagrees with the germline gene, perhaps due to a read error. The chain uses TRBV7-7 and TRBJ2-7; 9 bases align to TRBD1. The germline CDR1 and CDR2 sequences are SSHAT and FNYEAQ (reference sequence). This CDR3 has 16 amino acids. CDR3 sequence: CASSSQNRTGVCEQYF. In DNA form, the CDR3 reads TGTGCTAGCAGCTCCCAAAACCGGACAGGGGTCTGCGAGCAGTACTTC.

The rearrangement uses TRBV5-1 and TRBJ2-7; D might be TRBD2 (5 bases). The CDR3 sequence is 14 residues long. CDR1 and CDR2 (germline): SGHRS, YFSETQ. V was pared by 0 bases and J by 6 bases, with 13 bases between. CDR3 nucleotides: TGCGCCAGCAGCTTGGATTTAGTCCGGGGCGAGCAGTACTTC. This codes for CASSLDLVRGEQYF. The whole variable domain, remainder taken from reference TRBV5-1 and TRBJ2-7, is KAGVTQTPRYLIKTRGQQVTLSCSPISGHRSVSWYQQTPGQGLQFLFEYFSETQRNKGNFPGRFSGRQFSNSRSEMNVSTLELGDSALYLCASSLDLVRGEQYFGPGTRLTVT.

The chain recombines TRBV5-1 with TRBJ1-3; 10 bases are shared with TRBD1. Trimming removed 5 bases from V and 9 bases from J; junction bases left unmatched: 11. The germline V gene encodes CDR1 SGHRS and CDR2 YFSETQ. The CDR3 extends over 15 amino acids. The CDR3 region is CASSRDRGLSGTIYF. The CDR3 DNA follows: TGCGCCAGCAGTCGGGACAGGGGACTCAGTGGCACCATATATTTT.